The 14 T cell receptor beta chains reported below all come from one sample, sequenced in a study of CD8 T cells in ankylosing spondylitis. Study outcomes and limitations: Blood from ankylosing spondylitis patients appeared to carry a characteristic roughly 8-variant TCR beta motif.

Antigens of these TCRs are unknown. MiXCR, applied by TCRdb to the 5' RACE reads, yields one record per CDR3 protein. This repertoire shows more than 600,000 distinct CDR3 sequences, under 20% found once; its top ten account for about 20%. Sequences were obtained from blood, either unsorted or a sorted T cell fraction (not recorded which). The receptors here all came from a male donor with ankylosing spondylitis.

The CDR3 loop reads CASSLGTSASTDTQYF. CDR3 bases: TGCGCCAGCAGCTTGGGGACTAGCGCTAGCACAGATACGCAGTATTTT. The chain recombines TRBV5-1 with TRBJ2-3; 9 bases match TRBD2. The V gene's germline CDR1 is SGHRS and CDR2 YFSETQ. V dropped 0 bases and J dropped 0; count of bases not matched to a gene: 2. The CDR3 consists of 16 residues. The entire variable domain, with the rest obtained from reference TRBV5-1 and TRBJ2-3, is as follows: KAGVTQTPRYLIKTRGQQVTLSCSPISGHRSVSWYQQTPGQGLQFLFEYFSETQRNKGNFPGRFSGRQFSNSRSEMNVSTLELGDSALYLCASSLGTSASTDTQYFGPGTRLTVL.

This clonotype has just a few counts. This chain uses TRBV7-9 with TRBJ2-3; 9 nucleotides align to TRBD2. With V trimmed by 4 bases and J by 2 bases, 7 bases remained unmatched. The CDR3 sequence is 16 residues long. Per germline, CDR1 SEHNR and CDR2 FQNEAQ (reference sequence). The CDR3, as DNA: TGTGCCAGCAGCTCAACCCTAGCGGGAACCACAGATACGCAGTATTTT. This translates into CASSSTLAGTTDTQYF.

The genes are TRBV5-1 and TRBJ2-4, with 8 bases matching TRBD2. Germline trimming cut 0 bases from V and 6 bases from J; bases unmatched to any gene: 5. CDR3 length: 15 amino acids. Germline CDR1 SGHRS, CDR2 YFSETQ. The CDR3 coding sequence is TGCGCCAGCAGCTTGGAAAGCGGGGGTATAAACATTCAGTACTTC. The encoded protein is CASSLESGGINIQYF.

This sequence joins TRBV12-3 or TRBV12-4 and TRBJ2-4, with 10 bases aligning to TRBD2. This CDR3 spans 16 amino acids. V shed 7 bases and J 2 bases; nucleotides not matched to a gene: 8. This CDR3 is CASMIIAGGSKNIQYF. The CDR3 coding sequence is TGTGCCAGCATGATAATAGCGGGAGGTTCCAAAAACATTCAGTACTTC.

In this sample, this clonotype turned up a few times. The rearrangement links TRBV20-1 to TRBJ1-2; D is unresolved. Between the trimmed V and J ends, which lost 0 bases and 2 bases, there was a span of 10 bases. CDR3 length equals 14 residues. CDR1 DFQATT and CDR2 SNEGSKA come from the germline V gene (reference sequence). The CDR3 DNA reads TGCAGTGCTAGAGAGGGGTTGCGGAACTATGGCTACACCTTC. Its protein is CSAREGLRNYGYTF.

This clonotype was seen a handful of times. V is TRBV7-9 and J is TRBJ1-2; D remains unclear. Between the trimmed V and J ends, which lost 8 bases and 6 bases, there was a span of 19 bases. The germline CDR1 and CDR2 sequences are SEHNR and FQNEAQ (reference sequence). The CDR3 is made up of 14 amino acids. The CDR3 loop reads CASVSRRKVHGYTF. CDR3 nucleotide sequence: TGTGCCAGCGTCTCCCGGCGGAAGGTCCATGGCTACACCTTC. Looking up the rest from reference TRBV7-9 and TRBJ1-2 gives the full variable domain: DTGVSQNPRHKITKRGQNVTFRCDPISEHNRLYWYRQTLGQGPEFLTYFQNEAQLEKSRLLSDRFSAERPKGSFSTLEIQRTEQGDSAMYLCASVSRRKVHGYTFGSGTRLTVV.

The V call is TRBV29-1, the J call TRBJ2-2; the D gene is possibly TRBD2 (5 bases). This CDR3 spans 12 amino acids. CDR1 is SQVTM and CDR2 is ANQGSEA in the germline V gene. Trimming cost V 6 bases and J 5 bases, with 10 bases left between them. DNA of the CDR3: TGCAGCGTGGGGAGTTGGACCGGGGAGCTGTTTTTT. Its translation: CSVGSWTGELFF.

The rearrangement links TRBV29-1 to TRBJ1-1, with D hard to call. Germline V gene data show CDR1 as SQVTM and CDR2 as ANQGSEA. The CDR3 consists of 10 residues. V was clipped by 7 bases and J by 7 bases, with 10 bases between them. In nucleotides, the CDR3 is TGCAGCGCCTCGACCGGTGAAGCTTTCTTT. Translated: CSASTGEAFF. The full variable domain, completed using reference TRBV29-1 and TRBJ1-1, is SAVISQKPSRDICQRGTSLTIQCQVDSQVTMMFWYRQQPGQSLTLIATANQGSEATYESGFVIDKFPISRPNLTFSTLTVSNMSPEDSSIYLCSASTGEAFFGQGTRLTVV.

This clonotype was picked up one time. This chain joins TRBV15 and TRBJ2-4, with a weak D call TRBD1 (7 bases). CDR3 length equals 16 residues. V was clipped by 4 bases and J by 0 bases, with 13 bases between them. CDR1 LNHNV and CDR2 YYDKDF come from the germline V gene (reference sequence). The CDR3 protein is CATSTGGTLAKNIQYF. CDR3 in DNA: TGTGCCACCAGCACAGGGGGGACGTTAGCCAAAAACATTCAGTACTTC.

This clonotype was picked up a small number of times. J is TRBJ2-2 and V is TRBV12-3 or TRBV12-4; no reliable D call. The CDR3 is 12 residues long. Trimming took 1 base from V and 7 from J, leaving 4 bases between them. The chain's CDR3 is CASSLDYGELFF. In DNA, the CDR3 is TGTGCCAGCAGTTTAGACTACGGGGAGCTGTTTTTT.

The gene calls are TRBV5-1 and TRBJ2-7, with 10 positions matching TRBD1. This CDR3 comprises 16 residues. V gave up 6 bases and J gave up 3 bases; unmatched junction bases: 12. Germline V gene lookup returns CDR1 SGHRS and CDR2 YFSETQ. The CDR3 sequence: CASTLVGTGDNYEQYF. In DNA, the CDR3 is TGCGCCAGCACCCTGGTTGGGACAGGGGATAACTACGAGCAGTACTTC.

This clonotype was seen only a few times. The J gene is TRBJ2-3, the V gene TRBV12-3 or TRBV12-4; perhaps TRBD2 as D (6 bases). Trimming stripped 5 bases from V and 2 bases from J, with 14 bases between. The CDR3 is 15 amino acids. CDR3 region: CASSPRGGVTDTQYF. The CDR3 DNA reads TGTGCCAGCAGTCCCCGGGGCGGGGTCACAGATACGCAGTATTTT.

The sample holds a few counts of this clonotype. The chain employs TRBV20-1 and TRBJ2-1; 8 bases are a match to TRBD1. The V gene's germline CDR1 is DFQATT and CDR2 SNEGSKA (reference sequence). V shed 8 bases, J shed 2 bases, and the junction held 5 bases outside the gene matches. The CDR3 extends over 13 amino acids. The CDR3 region is CSPGQAAYNEQFF. The DNA of the CDR3 is TGCAGTCCGGGACAGGCGGCCTACAATGAGCAGTTCTTC.

To note about this clonotype: The CDR3 does not end in the conserved phenylalanine or tryptophan, so this is likely a read error. This chain joins TRBV4-2 and TRBJ2-7; D gene ambiguous. V was shortened by 0 bases and J by 2 bases, with 14 bases between the two germline ends. Germline values: CDR1 LGHNA, CDR2 YNFKEQ. This CDR3 is 16 amino acids long. DNA for the CDR3: TGTGCCAGCAGCCAAGATTTTTTCCAAAATGCCTACGAGCAGTACTAC. It encodes CASSQDFFQNAYEQYY.